This T cell receptor beta chain was sequenced in a study of identical twins. Study conclusions and caveats: Where beta out-of-frame sequences were concerned, excess twin sharing was weaker.

TCRdb recomputed calls from the 5' RACE reads with MiXCR, one row per CDR3 protein. Among 300,000 to 400,000 distinct CDR3 sequences listed, around 12% were seen once. In its sample, this clonotype was seen a few times. Its antigen is currently unknown. This CDR3 spans 17 amino acids. Germline CDR1 is MNHEY and CDR2 is SMNVEV (reference sequence). V shed 5 bases and J shed 4 bases, with 20 bases lying between them. The sample was also linked to a second study, of yellow fever vaccine responses in identical twins.

This chain uses TRBV27 with TRBJ2-2, with a possible D match to TRBD2 (7 bases). Sequencing used CD8+ T cells sorted from blood. This TCR came from a woman in her late teens or twenties in good health. CDR3 DNA: TGTGCCAGCAGTCCCATAGGGGGAGGGCTAGGCACCGGGGAGCTGTTTTTT. Its protein product is CASSPIGGGLGTGELFF.